One and the same sample provided the 7 T cell receptor beta chains below, sequenced in a study of T cells after somatic rescue of genetic block. Here immunoSEQ multiplex PCR was the method, and the copy in TCRdb shows in-frame clones only, minus some. The table lists 85,000 to 90,000 clones, just under 90% of them singletons. Sequences were obtained from peripheral blood mononuclear cells (PBMCs). These receptors originate from a woman aged 18-29 years.

The chain links TRBV6-5 to TRBJ2-5; TRBD1 might be the D (6 bases). This CDR3 region has 13 residues. Deletions cut 7 bases from V and 5 bases from J, with 14 bases between. In germline, CDR1 is MNHEY, CDR2 SVGAGI. CDR3 protein: CASKRGRGETQYF. The CDR3 nucleotides are TGTGCCAGCAAAAGGGGGAGAGGGGAGACCCAGTACTTC.

The V and J genes are TRBV18 and TRBJ1-2; the D is unclear. The CDR3 totals 12 residues. V lost 1 base to trimming and J lost 12 bases, with 12 bases between them. Germline V gives CDR1 KGHSH, CDR2 LQKENI. DNA of the CDR3: TGTGCCAGCTCACCACTCGGCAGCGGGGACACCTTC. Residues: CASSPLGSGDTF.

The chain uses TRBV6-5 and TRBJ2-3; 7 bases align to TRBD2. With 6 bases clipped from V and 0 bases from J, the junction kept 3 bases outside the gene matches. In germline, CDR1 is MNHEY, CDR2 SVGAGI. The CDR3 loop spans 14 amino acids. This CDR3 reads CASSKLASTDTQYF. The CDR3 DNA reads TGTGCCAGCAGCAAACTAGCGAGCACAGATACGCAGTATTTT.

The rearrangement links TRBV6-1 to TRBJ2-7; D unresolved. CDR3 length: 15 residues. V lost 1 base and J lost 1, with 11 bases in between. CDR1 and CDR2 (germline): MNHNS, SASEGT. The CDR3 nucleotides are TGTGCCAGCAGTGAAGTAGGTATCTCATCCTACGAGCAGTACTTC. This codes for CASSEVGISSYEQYF.

The chain has TRBV9 and TRBJ1-2, with 9 bases fitting TRBD1. The CDR3 runs 16 residues. Germline values: CDR1 SGDLS, CDR2 YYNGEE. Losses at the gene ends were 3 bases for V and 2 bases for J; bases not matched to a gene: 8. The CDR3 reads CASSAMGQGFNYGYTF. In DNA, the CDR3 is TGTGCCAGCAGCGCGATGGGACAGGGATTCAACTATGGCTACACCTTC.

This chain connects TRBV11-2 to TRBJ2-5; D remains unclear. The DNA end lines up better with TRBJ2-7; the J call may be wrong. Germline values: CDR1 SGHAT, CDR2 FQNNGV. This CDR3 is 14 amino acids long. DNA for the CDR3: TGTGCCAGCAGCCTCCGGACCATTATCTACGAGCAGTACTTC. This translates into CASSLRTIIYEQYF.

This chain uses TRBV4-3 with TRBJ1-2, with TRBD1 as a possible D gene (5 bases). Germline loops: CDR1 LGHNA, CDR2 YSLEER. Trimming took 0 bases from V and 5 from J, leaving 16 bases between them. The CDR3 is 16 amino acids. CDR3 residues: CASSQDRGGVAYGYTF. The CDR3 DNA sequence: TGCGCCAGCAGCCAAGATCGGGGCGGGGTTGCGTATGGCTACACCTTC.